The subject of this entry is one TCR beta chain. A much bigger clone sits one base away, suggesting this may be a read error. Sorted-subset replicate PCR reactions contained approximately 190 ng DNA, corresponding to about 30,000 T cell genomes. TCRdb's table, derived via immunoSEQ multiplex PCR, lists solely in-frame clones and lacks some. The sample holds some 1,100,000 clones, around 82% seen once. The sample belongs to a study of shared clonotypes between healthy human individuals. CDR3 length: 15 residues. The trim removed 4 bases at V and 0 bases at J, leaving 5 bases unmatched. Germline values: CDR1 LGHNA, CDR2 YNFKEQ.

This receptor was taken from a man between 18 and 29 years old in good health. Some clones in this sample may be carry-over from other donors' samples. Sample: memory CD4+ T cells from PBMCs. Sample subset: CD45RA-negative fraction. The chain is built from TRBV4-2 and TRBJ2-7, with TRBD1 matching 8 bases. The CDR3 nucleotides read TGTGCCAGCAGCCCGCGACAGGGGAGCTCCTACGAGCAGTACTTC. It is translated as CASSPRQGSSYEQYF.